Listed here is a single T cell receptor (beta chain). The sample comes from a study of T cell responses to AZD1222 COVID-19 vaccine. Germline lookup yields CDR1 MGHRA and CDR2 YSYEKL. The germline V and J ends were trimmed by 0 bases and 3 bases, with 12 bases remaining between them. The CDR3 extends over 16 amino acids. The repertoire was sequenced with immunoSEQ multiplex PCR; TCRdb's copy has only in-frame clones and lacks some. The sample lists under 130,000 clones, 90% to 95% seen once, with roughly 2% in the top ten. The TCR sequence derives from an adult in good health. V and J are TRBV4-1 and TRBJ1-5; D gene ambiguous. The source material was peripheral blood, sampled on day 0 of AZD1222 vaccination. In nucleotides, the CDR3 is TGCGCCAGCAGCCAAGATAATCTAGAGTACAATCAGCCCCAGCATTTT. Translating gives CASSQDNLEYNQPQHF.